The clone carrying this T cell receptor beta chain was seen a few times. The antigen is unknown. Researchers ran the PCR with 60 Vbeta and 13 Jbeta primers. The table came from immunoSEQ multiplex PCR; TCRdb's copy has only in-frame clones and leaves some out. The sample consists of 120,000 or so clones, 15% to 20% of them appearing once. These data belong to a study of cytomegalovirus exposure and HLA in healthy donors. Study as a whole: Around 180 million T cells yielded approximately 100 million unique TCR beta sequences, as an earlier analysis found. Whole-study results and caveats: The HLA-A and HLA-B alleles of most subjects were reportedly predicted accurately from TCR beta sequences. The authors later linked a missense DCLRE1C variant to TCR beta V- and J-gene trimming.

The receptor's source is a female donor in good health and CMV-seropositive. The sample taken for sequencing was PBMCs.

The CDR3 DNA sequence: TGTGCCAGCACTAGACAGGGGATGAACACTGAAGCTTTCTTT. Amino acid sequence: CASTRQGMNTEAFF. The chain combines TRBV6-1 with TRBJ1-1; 8 bases align to TRBD1. This CDR3 is built from 14 residues. The trim removed 7 bases at V and 0 bases at J, leaving 4 bases unmatched. Germline V lookup: CDR1 MNHNS, CDR2 SASEGT.